This T cell receptor beta chain came from a study of T cells in pancreatic ductal adenocarcinoma (dated by TCRdb to the late 2010s). Study-level background: Seeking insight into the adaptive T-cell response that arises naturally, the researchers examined how many CD8+ T cells infiltrated tumors of resected pancreatic ductal adenocarcinoma, where they sat, and what features they had, alongside the same properties of suppressive cells. The investigation overall reported the following: Compared with tumor samples, blood samples had more total productive templates and 7.5 to 9.5-fold more unique clonotypes. Tumor versus blood clonality comparisons may be biased because tumors are enriched in CD45RO+ effector rather than naive T cells, biasing toward lower diversity. Because most pancreatic cancer patients present with inoperable disease, the resected cohort was biased toward the minority with early-stage disease. T-cell clonality did not differ significantly between tumor and blood, with mean clonality approximately 0.11 in tumors and around 0.071 in blood.

Remarks on this clone: The antigen it recognizes is unknown. No clone much larger than this one lies a single base away; base qualities are absent.

The immunoSEQ hsTCRB kit was used to amplify TCR beta CDR3 regions from genomic DNA. An Illumina HiSeq system was used to carry out high-throughput TRB CDR3 sequencing. Under the source paper's analysis protocol: Sequencing reads were analyzed with the immunoSEQ software, and nonproductive sequences with premature stops or frame-shifts were excluded. Clonality of the repertoire was calculated as one minus Shannon entropy normalized by log2 of the number of unique productive sequences. The immuneACCESS repertoire file appears here via TCRdb, limited to in-frame rearrangements. These files lack a portion of the clones; in checked studies, under half of the deficit traces to unresolved V genes, and the cause of the others is not known. The DNA gave D and trimming, while V, J and clone size come from that table. The sample table records 15,000 to 20,000 clones; almost 90% of these occur just once. Of the sample, approximately 1% falls within the top ten clones.

The germline V gene specifies SGHAT as CDR1 and FQNNGV as CDR2. Taken from cysteine to phenylalanine, the CDR3 has 13 residues. Solely the CDR3 DNA is kept, with 39 bases framed from the first base. Unmatched junction bases come to 2, with V trimmed by 5 bases and J by 7 bases. The pancreatic ductal adenocarcinoma patients who were selected had gone through surgery without receiving any neoadjuvant therapy. Peripheral blood was collected in heparin tubes, and PBMCs were isolated by histopaque density gradient and cryopreserved in around 11% DMSO. Using the DNeasy Blood and Tissue Kit along with Proteinase K and RNase treatment, genomic DNA was extracted from more than 5 PBMC specimens and fewer than 10 flash-frozen tumor specimens.

The sequenced material came from PBMCs. The sequence derives from a human donor with pancreatic ductal adenocarcinoma. The rearranged segments are TRBV11-2 and TRBJ1-6; 7 junctional bases match TRBD1. The DNA is TGTGCCAGCAGCGGGACAGCAAATTCACCCCTCCACTTT. It specifies CASSGTANSPLHF. Here the CDR3 is joined to the reference TRBV11-2 and TRBJ1-6 genes, and the full variable domain is: EAGVAQSPRYKIIEKRQSVAFWCNPISGHATLYWYQQILGQGPKLLIQFQNNGVVDDSQLPKDRFSAERLKGVDSTLKIQPAKLEDSAVYLCASSGTANSPLHFGNGTRLTVT.